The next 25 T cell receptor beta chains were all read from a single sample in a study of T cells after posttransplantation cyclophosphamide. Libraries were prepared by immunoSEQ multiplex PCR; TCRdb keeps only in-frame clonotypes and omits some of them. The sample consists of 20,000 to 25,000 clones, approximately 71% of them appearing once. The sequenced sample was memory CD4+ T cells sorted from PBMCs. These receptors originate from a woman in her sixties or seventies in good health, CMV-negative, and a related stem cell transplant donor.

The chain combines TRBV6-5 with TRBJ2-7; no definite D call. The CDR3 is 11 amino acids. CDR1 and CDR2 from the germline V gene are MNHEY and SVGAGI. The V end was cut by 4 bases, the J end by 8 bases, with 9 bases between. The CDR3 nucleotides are TGTGCCAGCAGTTCCGACTCGAAGCAGTACTTC. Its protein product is CASSSDSKQYF.

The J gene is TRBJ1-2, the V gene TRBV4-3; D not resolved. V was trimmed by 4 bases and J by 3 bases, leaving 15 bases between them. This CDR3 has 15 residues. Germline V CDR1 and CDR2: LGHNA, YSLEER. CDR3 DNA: TGCGCCAGCAGCCCCCGGGCTAGCGGAGACTATGGCTACACCTTC. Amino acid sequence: CASSPRASGDYGYTF.

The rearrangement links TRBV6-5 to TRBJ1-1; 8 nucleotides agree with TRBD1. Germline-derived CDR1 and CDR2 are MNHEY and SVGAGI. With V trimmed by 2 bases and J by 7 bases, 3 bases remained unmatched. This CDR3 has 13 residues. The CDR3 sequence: CASSYPGTGEAFF. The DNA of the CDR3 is TGTGCCAGCAGTTACCCCGGGACAGGTGAAGCTTTCTTT.

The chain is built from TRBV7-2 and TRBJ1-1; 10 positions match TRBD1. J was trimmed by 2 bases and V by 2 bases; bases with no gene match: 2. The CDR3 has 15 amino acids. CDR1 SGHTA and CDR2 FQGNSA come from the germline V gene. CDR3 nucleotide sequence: TGTGCCAGCAGCTTAAGGGACAGGGGCAACACTGAAGCTTTCTTT. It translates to CASSLRDRGNTEAFF.

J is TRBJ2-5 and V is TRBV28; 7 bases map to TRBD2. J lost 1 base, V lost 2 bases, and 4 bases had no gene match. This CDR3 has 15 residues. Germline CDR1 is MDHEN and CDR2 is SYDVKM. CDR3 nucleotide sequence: TGTGCCAGCAGTTTAATGGGGGGGGGCCAAGAGACCCAGTACTTC. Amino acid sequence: CASSLMGGGQETQYF.

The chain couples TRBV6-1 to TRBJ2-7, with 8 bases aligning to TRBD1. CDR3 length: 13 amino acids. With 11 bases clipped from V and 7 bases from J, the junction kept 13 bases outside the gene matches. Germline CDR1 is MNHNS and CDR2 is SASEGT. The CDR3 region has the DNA TGTGCCGGCGCAGACAGGGGAATCGGGGAGCAGTACTTC. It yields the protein CAGADRGIGEQYF.

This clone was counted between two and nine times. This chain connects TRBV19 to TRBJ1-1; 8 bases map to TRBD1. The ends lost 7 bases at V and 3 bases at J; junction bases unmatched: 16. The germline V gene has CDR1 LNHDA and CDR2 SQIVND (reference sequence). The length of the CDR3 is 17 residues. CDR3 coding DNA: TGTGCCAGTAAACCGACCGGGCAGGGGGCCCCCGACACTGAAGCTTTCTTT. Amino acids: CASKPTGQGAPDTEAFF.

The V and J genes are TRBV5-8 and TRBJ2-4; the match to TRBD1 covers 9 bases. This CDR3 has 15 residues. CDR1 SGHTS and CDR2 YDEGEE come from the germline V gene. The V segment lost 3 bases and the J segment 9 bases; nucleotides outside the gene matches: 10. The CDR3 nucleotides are TGTGCCAGCAGCTATGATCCGGGACAGGGATTCATTCAGTACTTC. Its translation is CASSYDPGQGFIQYF.

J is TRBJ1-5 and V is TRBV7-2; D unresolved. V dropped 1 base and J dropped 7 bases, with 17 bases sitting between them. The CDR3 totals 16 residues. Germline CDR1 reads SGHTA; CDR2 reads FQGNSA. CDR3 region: CASSLVSAPGGQPQHF. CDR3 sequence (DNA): TGTGCCAGCAGCTTAGTCTCAGCCCCAGGAGGGCAGCCCCAGCATTTT.

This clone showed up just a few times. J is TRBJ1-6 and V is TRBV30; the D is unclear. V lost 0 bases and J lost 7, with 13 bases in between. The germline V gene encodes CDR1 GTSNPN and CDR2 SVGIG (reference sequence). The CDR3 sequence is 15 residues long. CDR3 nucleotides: TGTGCCTGGAGTGTACAGCAGGCTGGGAATTCACCCCTCCACTTT. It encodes CAWSVQQAGNSPLHF.

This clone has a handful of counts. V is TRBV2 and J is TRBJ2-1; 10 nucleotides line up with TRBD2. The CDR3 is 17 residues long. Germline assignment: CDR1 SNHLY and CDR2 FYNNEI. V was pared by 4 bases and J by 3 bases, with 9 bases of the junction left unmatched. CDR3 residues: CASSGRTSGKDYNEQFF. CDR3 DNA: TGTGCCAGCAGTGGCCGGACTAGCGGCAAGGACTACAATGAGCAGTTCTTC.

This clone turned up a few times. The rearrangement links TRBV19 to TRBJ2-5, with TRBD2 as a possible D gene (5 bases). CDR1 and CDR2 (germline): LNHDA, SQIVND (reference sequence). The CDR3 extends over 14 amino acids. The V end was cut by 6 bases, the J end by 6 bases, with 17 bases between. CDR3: CASRPGVERKTQYF. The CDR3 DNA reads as TGTGCCAGTAGGCCCGGGGTTGAGAGGAAGACCCAGTACTTC.

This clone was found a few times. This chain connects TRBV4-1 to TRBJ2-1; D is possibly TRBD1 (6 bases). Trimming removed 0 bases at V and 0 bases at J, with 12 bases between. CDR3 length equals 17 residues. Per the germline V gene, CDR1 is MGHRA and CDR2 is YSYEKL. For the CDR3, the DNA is TGCGCCAGCAGCCAAGATTACAGGGTGAGCTCCTACAATGAGCAGTTCTTC. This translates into CASSQDYRVSSYNEQFF.

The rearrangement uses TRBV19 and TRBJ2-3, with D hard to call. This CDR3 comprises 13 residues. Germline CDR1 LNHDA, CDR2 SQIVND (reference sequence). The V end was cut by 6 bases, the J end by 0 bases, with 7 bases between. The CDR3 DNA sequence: TGTGCCAGTAGACCCGGTAGCACAGATACGCAGTATTTT. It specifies CASRPGSTDTQYF.

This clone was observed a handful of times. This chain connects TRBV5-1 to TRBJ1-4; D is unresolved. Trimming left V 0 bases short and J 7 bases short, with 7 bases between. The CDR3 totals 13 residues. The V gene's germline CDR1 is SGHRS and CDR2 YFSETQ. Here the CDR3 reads CASSLGSGEKLFF. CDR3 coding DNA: TGCGCCAGCAGCTTGGGATCCGGTGAAAAACTGTTTTTT.

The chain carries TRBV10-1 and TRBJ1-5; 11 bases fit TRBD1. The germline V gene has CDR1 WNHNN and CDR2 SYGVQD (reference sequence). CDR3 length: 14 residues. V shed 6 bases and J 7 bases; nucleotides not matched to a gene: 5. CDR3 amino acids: CASRSDRGQQPQHF. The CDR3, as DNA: TGCGCCAGCAGATCGGACAGGGGGCAACAGCCCCAGCATTTT.

The CDR3 sequence: CASSLGQQKYGYTF. The CDR3 nucleotides read TGTGCCAGCAGCTTGGGACAGCAGAAATATGGCTACACCTTC. V is TRBV5-5 and J is TRBJ1-2; D is perhaps TRBD1 (5 bases). There are 14 residues in the CDR3. V was pared by 0 bases and J by 5 bases, with 11 bases between. Germline values: CDR1 SGHKS, CDR2 YYEKEE (reference sequence).

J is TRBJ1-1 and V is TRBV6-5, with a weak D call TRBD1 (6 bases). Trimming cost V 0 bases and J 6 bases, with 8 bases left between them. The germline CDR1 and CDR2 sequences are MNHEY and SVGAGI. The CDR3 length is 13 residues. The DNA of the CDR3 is TGTGCCAGCAGTTACTCGGACAGCCCTGAAGCTTTCTTT. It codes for CASSYSDSPEAFF.

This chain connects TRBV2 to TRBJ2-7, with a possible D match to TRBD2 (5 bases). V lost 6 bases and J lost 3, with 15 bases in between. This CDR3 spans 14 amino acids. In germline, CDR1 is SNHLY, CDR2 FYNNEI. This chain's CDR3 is CASRPEGVFYEQYF. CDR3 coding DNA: TGTGCCAGCAGACCCGAGGGCGTATTCTACGAGCAGTACTTC.

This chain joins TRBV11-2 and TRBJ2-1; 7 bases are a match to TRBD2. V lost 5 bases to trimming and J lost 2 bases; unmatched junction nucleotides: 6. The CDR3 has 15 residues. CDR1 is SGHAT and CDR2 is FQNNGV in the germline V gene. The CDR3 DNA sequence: TGTGCCAGCAGCATCCTGGCGGGAGCCTACAATGAGCAGTTCTTC. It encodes CASSILAGAYNEQFF.

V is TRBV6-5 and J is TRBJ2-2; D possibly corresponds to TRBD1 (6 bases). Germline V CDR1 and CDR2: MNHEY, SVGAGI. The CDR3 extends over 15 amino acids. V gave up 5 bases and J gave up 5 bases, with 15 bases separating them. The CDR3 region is CASSNGRGNTGELFF. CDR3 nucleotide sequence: TGTGCCAGCAGTAACGGCAGGGGAAATACCGGGGAGCTGTTTTTT.

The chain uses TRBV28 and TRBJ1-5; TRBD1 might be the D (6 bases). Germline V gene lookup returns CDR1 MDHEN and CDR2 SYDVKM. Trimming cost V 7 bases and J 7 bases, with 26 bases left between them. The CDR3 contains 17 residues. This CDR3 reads CASIKGVGGQREQPQHF. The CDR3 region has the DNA TGTGCCAGCATCAAGGGCGTGGGGGGGCAGAGAGAACAGCCCCAGCATTTT.

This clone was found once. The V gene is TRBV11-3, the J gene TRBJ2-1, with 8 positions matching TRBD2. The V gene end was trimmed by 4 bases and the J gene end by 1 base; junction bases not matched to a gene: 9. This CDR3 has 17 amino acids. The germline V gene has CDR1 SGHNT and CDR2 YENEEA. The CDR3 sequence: CASSSSNLAGSYNEQFF. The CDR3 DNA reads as TGTGCCAGCAGCTCCTCCAATTTAGCGGGATCCTACAATGAGCAGTTCTTC.

The CDR3 here is CASSHRGRNSPLHF. The CDR3 DNA reads TGTGCCAGCAGTCACAGGGGGCGTAATTCACCCCTCCACTTT. J is TRBJ1-6 and V is TRBV14; TRBD1 matches 9 bases. Germline V CDR1 and CDR2: SGHDN, FVKESK. J was trimmed by 6 bases and V by 6 bases; bases with no gene match: 3. The CDR3 extends over 14 amino acids. Complete variable domain (other parts from reference TRBV14 and TRBJ1-6): EAGVTQFPSHSVIEKGQTVTLRCDPISGHDNLYWYRRVMGKEIKFLLHFVKESKQDESGMPNNRFLAERTGGTYSTLKVQPAELEDSGVYFCASSHRGRNSPLHFGNGTRLTVT.

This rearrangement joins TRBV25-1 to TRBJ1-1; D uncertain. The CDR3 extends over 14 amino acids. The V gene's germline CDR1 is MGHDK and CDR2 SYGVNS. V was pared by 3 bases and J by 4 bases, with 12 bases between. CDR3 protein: CASSESVTSTEAFF. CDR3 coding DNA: TGTGCCAGCAGTGAGTCCGTTACAAGCACTGAAGCTTTCTTT.